Following are 21 T cell receptor beta chains from one sample sequenced in a study of T cell responses to AZD1222 COVID-19 vaccine. Assay: immunoSEQ multiplex PCR; the TCRdb copy retains only in-frame clones and omits some. The data hold about 140,000 clones, with approximately 85% observed a single time. The sequenced sample was peripheral blood, obtained 28 days after the second dose of the MenACWY control vaccine. These receptors were collected from an adult who received the MenACWY meningococcal vaccine as a control.

The chain has TRBV3-1 (or the pseudogene TRBV3-2) and TRBJ1-2; possible D gene TRBD1, 5 bases. In germline, CDR1 is LGHDT, CDR2 YNNKEL (reference sequence). The CDR3 sequence is 14 residues long. The V end lost 4 bases, the J end lost 7 bases, and 16 bases lay between the germline ends. The CDR3 bases are TGTGCCAGCAGCCCTACCCTGAGCGGGGGTGGCTACACCTTC. This encodes CASSPTLSGGGYTF.

V usage is TRBV7-9 and J usage is TRBJ2-1; 8 nucleotides line up with TRBD2. V was pared by 7 bases and J by 8 bases, with 7 bases of the junction left unmatched. The CDR3 consists of 13 residues. Germline V gene sequence: CDR1 SEHNR, CDR2 FQNEAQ (reference sequence). CDR3 sequence reads: CASIGGARHEQFF. CDR3 in DNA: TGTGCCAGCATCGGGGGGGCCAGGCATGAGCAGTTCTTC.

The CDR3 bases are TGTGCCAGCAGCTCGGGACTAGCGGGAACCGGGGAGCTGTTTTTT. It yields the protein CASSSGLAGTGELFF. The V gene is TRBV7-3, the J gene TRBJ2-2, with 13 positions matching TRBD2. This CDR3 has 15 residues. V lost 4 bases to trimming and J lost 5 bases; unmatched junction nucleotides: 1. Looked up from germline, CDR1 is SGHTA and CDR2 is FQGTGA.

The chain uses TRBV11-2 and TRBJ1-1; the D gene is possibly TRBD1 (6 bases). This CDR3 contains 14 residues. Germline V gives CDR1 SGHAT, CDR2 FQNNGV. V lost 6 bases, J lost 0 bases, and 11 bases lay in between. CDR3 protein: CASRQGQLNTEAFF. Written as DNA, the CDR3 is TGTGCCAGCAGGCAAGGACAGTTGAACACTGAAGCTTTCTTT.

This chain joins TRBV7-9 and TRBJ2-7, with D possibly being TRBD1 or TRBD2 (6 bases each). CDR3 size: 14 residues. Trimming removed 5 bases at V and 3 bases at J, with 14 bases between. Germline V gives CDR1 SEHNR, CDR2 FQNEAQ (reference sequence). The chain's CDR3 is CASSSTGGSYEQYV. CDR3 in DNA: TGTGCCAGCAGCAGCACCGGGGGCAGCTACGAGCAGTACGTC.

There are a few counts of this clone. The rearrangement joins TRBV3-1 (or the pseudogene TRBV3-2) to TRBJ1-1, with D uncertain. CDR3 size: 14 residues. V gave up 4 bases and J gave up 6 bases, with 15 bases separating them. Germline CDR1 is LGHDT and CDR2 is YNNKEL (reference sequence). CDR3 DNA: TGTGCCAGCAGCCCGCCCGGGGATAGGCCTGAAGCTTTCTTT. Its translation is CASSPPGDRPEAFF.

The chain is built from TRBV19 and TRBJ2-7, with unresolved D. Per the germline V gene, CDR1 is LNHDA and CDR2 is SQIVND (reference sequence). The CDR3 runs 13 residues. V dropped 5 bases and J dropped 0 bases, with 8 bases sitting between them. The DNA of the CDR3 is TGTGCCAGTAGTGGACGTGACTCCTACGAGCAGTACTTC. Amino acids: CASSGRDSYEQYF.

The rearrangement links TRBV6-1 to TRBJ1-1; D is unclear. The CDR3 is 15 residues long. CDR1 is MNHNS and CDR2 is SASEGT in the germline V gene. V was trimmed by 0 bases and J by 3 bases, leaving 11 bases between them. The CDR3 DNA reads as TGTGCCAGCAGTGAAGCGTGGGAGCCTTACACTGAAGCTTTCTTT. Residues: CASSEAWEPYTEAFF.

V gene TRBV19 combines with J gene TRBJ1-1; the D gene is possibly TRBD1 (5 bases). Germline loops: CDR1 LNHDA, CDR2 SQIVND (reference sequence). This CDR3 comprises 15 residues. Trimming removed 6 bases at V and 3 bases at J, with 17 bases between. The DNA for the CDR3 is TGTGCCAGTAGCCCTAGAGCCGGGACCTACACTGAAGCTTTCTTT. Residues: CASSPRAGTYTEAFF.

This chain uses TRBV5-1 with TRBJ2-2; TRBD1 matches 9 bases. CDR3 length: 16 residues. Germline lookup yields CDR1 SGHRS and CDR2 YFSETQ. V trimming: 0 bases; J trimming: 2 bases; junction bases outside the gene matches: 2. The CDR3 DNA follows: TGCGCCAGCAGCTTGGCGGGACAGGGAAACACCGGGGAGCTGTTTTTT. Encoded protein: CASSLAGQGNTGELFF.

The chain links TRBV19 to TRBJ2-4, with D possibly being TRBD1 (5 bases). Germline loops: CDR1 LNHDA, CDR2 SQIVND (reference sequence). The CDR3 loop spans 18 amino acids. V lost 4 bases and J lost 0, with 19 bases in between. The CDR3: CASSNPLDISLAKNIQYF. The CDR3 nucleotides are TGTGCCAGTAGTAACCCGCTGGACATTTCTTTAGCCAAAAACATTCAGTACTTC.

CDR3 residues: CASSLDRVGTEAFF. The CDR3 region has the DNA TGCGCCAGCAGCTTGGACAGGGTGGGCACTGAAGCTTTCTTT. This sequence joins TRBV5-1 and TRBJ1-1, with a tentative D call TRBD1 (6 bases). Between the trimmed V and J ends, which lost 0 bases and 4 bases, there was a span of 10 bases. Germline-derived CDR1 and CDR2 are SGHRS and YFSETQ. This CDR3 is built from 14 residues.

J is TRBJ2-3 and V is TRBV12-5, with 7 bases that match TRBD2. The V gene end was trimmed by 0 bases and the J gene end by 2 bases; junction bases not matched to a gene: 14. There are 19 residues in the CDR3. In germline, CDR1 is LGHNT, CDR2 FRNRAP. CDR3 amino acids: CASGLVQDGSGTPTDTQYF. The CDR3 DNA reads TGTGCTAGTGGTTTGGTACAAGACGGAAGCGGGACTCCCACAGATACGCAGTATTTT.

V usage is TRBV4-1 and J usage is TRBJ1-5; 10 positions agree with TRBD1. V was clipped by 1 base and J by 7 bases; unmatched bases: 4. Germline V CDR1 and CDR2: MGHRA, YSYEKL. This CDR3 region has 15 residues. DNA of the CDR3: TGCGCCAGCAGCCAAGGGGACAGGGGCGGACAGCCCCAGCATTTT. Its protein is CASSQGDRGGQPQHF.

V gene TRBV3-1 (or the pseudogene TRBV3-2) combines with J gene TRBJ1-6; no clear D gene. V was cut by 2 bases and J by 15 bases, with 23 bases left in between. The germline gives CDR1 LGHDT, CDR2 YNNKEL (reference sequence). This CDR3 contains 16 residues. The CDR3 reads CASSQRFAGRGYVLHF. The CDR3 nucleotides are TGTGCCAGCAGCCAACGGTTTGCGGGCCGCGGGTATGTCCTCCACTTT.

Here the CDR3 reads CASRDGSHNYGYTF. The CDR3 nucleotides are TGTGCCAGCAGAGACGGAAGCCATAACTATGGCTACACCTTC. This chain joins TRBV27 and TRBJ1-2; D unclear. Germline V lookup: CDR1 MNHEY, CDR2 SMNVEV (reference sequence). This CDR3 is built from 14 residues. The V end was cut by 6 bases, the J end by 1 base, with 12 bases between.

The gene calls are TRBV19 and TRBJ1-2; perhaps TRBD1 as D (5 bases). Looked up from germline, CDR1 is LNHDA and CDR2 is SQIVND (reference sequence). V lost 7 bases, J lost 0 bases, and 15 bases lay in between. The CDR3 has 15 amino acids. In DNA, the CDR3 is TGTGCCAGTACCCGGGGCGCGAATCCTAACTATGGCTACACCTTC. Translating gives CASTRGANPNYGYTF.

The chain couples TRBV5-5 to TRBJ1-2, with D uncertain. V was cut by 0 bases and J by 1 base, with 10 bases left in between. Germline assignment: CDR1 SGHKS and CDR2 YYEKEE (reference sequence). The length of the CDR3 is 15 residues. The CDR3 coding sequence is TGTGCCAGCAGCTTGGCCTCTATCGGTAACTATGGCTACACCTTC. Translated: CASSLASIGNYGYTF.

This clone was detected only a few times. This rearrangement joins TRBV18 to TRBJ2-1; TRBD1 aligns across 10 bases. CDR1 KGHSH and CDR2 LQKENI come from the germline V gene. This CDR3 comprises 15 residues. The V and J ends lost 3 bases and 8 bases, in that order; junction bases with no gene match: 7. The DNA for the CDR3 is TGTGCCAGCTCACCGACGGGACAGGGGAACCATGAGCAGTTCTTC. Translation gives CASSPTGQGNHEQFF.

The chain links TRBV15 to TRBJ1-2, with 9 positions matching TRBD1. The germline V gene has CDR1 LNHNV and CDR2 YYDKDF (reference sequence). This CDR3 contains 16 residues. With V trimmed by 0 bases and J by 6 bases, 8 bases remained unmatched. CDR3 nucleotide sequence: TGTGCCACCAGCAGAGAAAAGCGGGGACAGGGAAATGGCTACACCTTC. This gives the protein CATSREKRGQGNGYTF.

The chain links TRBV12-3 or TRBV12-4 to TRBJ1-1; weak D call: TRBD1 (6 bases). Deletions cut 8 bases from V and 11 bases from J, with 21 bases between. This CDR3 has 13 amino acids. The CDR3 nucleotides read TGTGCCAGCCGACGACAGGAATCCAAAGGGGCTTTCTTT. This translates into CASRRQESKGAFF.